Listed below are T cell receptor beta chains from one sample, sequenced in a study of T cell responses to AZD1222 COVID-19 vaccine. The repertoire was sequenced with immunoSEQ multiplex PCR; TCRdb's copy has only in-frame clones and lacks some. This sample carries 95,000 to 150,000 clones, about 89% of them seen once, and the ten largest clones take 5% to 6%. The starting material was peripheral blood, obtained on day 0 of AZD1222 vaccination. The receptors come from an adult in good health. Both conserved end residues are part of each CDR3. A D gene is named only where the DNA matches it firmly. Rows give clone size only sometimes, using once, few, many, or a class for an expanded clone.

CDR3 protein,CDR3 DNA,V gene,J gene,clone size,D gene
CASSLLDRTGNTIYF,TGTGCCAGCAGCCTACTGGACAGGACTGGAAACACCATATATTTT,TRBV7-9,TRBJ1-3,NA,TRBD1
CASSREGYERNTIYF,TGTGCCAGCAGCCGGGAAGGTTATGAGCGAAACACCATATATTTT,TRBV7-2,TRBJ1-3,NA,NA
CASSLGPYILWENLSYEQYF,TGTGCCAGCAGTTTAGGTCCGTACATTCTGTGGGAGAACCTTTCCTACGAGCAGTACTTC,TRBV28,TRBJ2-7,NA,NA
CASSTPGSYEQYF,TGTGCCAGTAGTACTCCGGGCTCCTACGAGCAGTACTTC,TRBV19,TRBJ2-7,few,NA
CASSLAERGLYGYTF,TGTGCCAGCAGCTTAGCTGAACGGGGCCTCTATGGCTACACCTTC,TRBV7-9,TRBJ1-2,NA,NA
CASTSESSGNTIYF,TGTGCCAGCACCTCCGAGTCCTCTGGAAACACCATATATTTT,TRBV5-4,TRBJ1-3,NA,NA
CAWRSRGQGGEKLFF,TGTGCCTGGAGATCTCGGGGGCAGGGGGGAGAAAAACTGTTTTTT,TRBV30,TRBJ1-4,NA,TRBD1
CASTLGRPYGYTF,TGTGCCAGCACCCTCGGTCGGCCCTATGGCTACACCTTC,TRBV6-5,TRBJ1-2,NA,NA
CASNNPYQGQGNQPQHF,TGTGCCAGTAATAACCCCTACCAGGGCCAAGGCAATCAGCCCCAGCATTTT,TRBV19,TRBJ1-5,NA,NA
CSVGRQGFTEAFF,TGCAGCGTTGGGAGACAGGGCTTCACTGAAGCTTTCTTT,TRBV29-1,TRBJ1-1,NA,TRBD1
CASSVRQWGVELFF,TGTGCCAGCAGCGTACGCCAGTGGGGGGTGGAGCTGTTCTTC,TRBV9,TRBJ2-1,NA,NA
CASSETGLNTEAFF,TGTGCCAGCAGTGAGACAGGATTGAACACTGAAGCTTTCTTT,TRBV2,TRBJ1-1,once,NA
CASSGTGAYSNQPQHF,TGTGCCAGCAGTGGTACAGGAGCATATAGCAATCAGCCCCAGCATTTT,TRBV6-1,TRBJ1-5,NA,NA
CASSPAQGTEEYF,TGTGCCAGCAGCCCCGCGCAGGGGACAGAGGAGTACTTC,TRBV3-1/TRBV3-2,TRBJ2-7,NA,TRBD1
CASSETPNSNQPQHF,TGTGCCAGCAGCGAGACCCCCAATAGCAATCAGCCCCAGCATTTT,TRBV3-1/TRBV3-2,TRBJ1-5,NA,NA
CASGAFSGTGGFTDTQYF,TGTGCCAGCGGAGCGTTTTCCGGGACAGGGGGATTCACAGATACGCAGTATTTT,TRBV5-4,TRBJ2-3,NA,TRBD1
CASSPDSTDTQYF,TGTGCCAGTAGTCCCGACAGCACAGATACGCAGTATTTT,TRBV19,TRBJ2-3,NA,NA
CASSSRTGALYEQYF,TGTGCCAGCAGCTCCAGGACAGGGGCGCTCTACGAGCAGTACTTC,TRBV6-5,TRBJ2-7,once,TRBD1
CATFLILSRGPHINQPQHF,TGTGCCACCTTCTTAATTCTATCCAGGGGGCCTCATATAAATCAGCCCCAGCATTTT,TRBV15,TRBJ1-5,NA,TRBD1
CASSQDFRAGEQFF,TGTGCCAGCAGCCAAGACTTCAGGGCGGGTGAGCAGTTCTTC,TRBV3-1/TRBV3-2,TRBJ2-1,NA,NA
CSARGNTEAFF,TGCAGTGCTAGAGGGAACACTGAAGCTTTCTTT,TRBV20-1,TRBJ1-1,NA,NA
CASLIGVNTEAFF,TGTGCCAGCTTGATTGGGGTTAACACTGAAGCTTTCTTT,TRBV2,TRBJ1-1,NA,NA
CASGLLVSGNTIYF,TGTGCCAGCGGCCTTTTGGTCTCTGGAAACACCATATATTTT,TRBV28,TRBJ1-3,NA,NA
CASSIGNGAYEQYF,TGTGCCAGTAGTATAGGTAACGGAGCCTACGAGCAGTACTTC,TRBV19,TRBJ2-7,NA,NA
CASSIVDTNTGELFF,TGTGCCAGTAGTATAGTAGACACGAACACCGGGGAGCTGTTTTTT,TRBV19,TRBJ2-2,NA,NA
CANSPGGETQYF,TGTGCCAACTCCCCAGGAGGAGAGACCCAGTACTTC,TRBV18,TRBJ2-5,NA,NA
CASSPARNQPQHF,TGTGCCAGCAGCCCCGCGAGGAATCAGCCCCAGCATTTT,TRBV27,TRBJ1-5,NA,NA
CAWSVGGSPLHF,TGTGCCTGGAGTGTAGGAGGGTCACCCCTCCACTTT,TRBV30,TRBJ1-6,NA,NA
CASSYEFQQGDEQFF,TGTGCCAGCAGTTACGAATTCCAACAGGGAGATGAGCAGTTCTTC,TRBV6-5,TRBJ2-1,NA,NA
CARQYEQYF,TGTGCCAGACAGTACGAGCAGTACTTC,TRBV19,TRBJ2-7,NA,NA
CASILGNSPLHF,TGTGCCAGCATTCTGGGGAATTCACCCCTCCACTTT,TRBV2,TRBJ1-6,NA,NA
CASSLGTDHTF,TGTGCCAGCTCACTCGGAACAGACCACACCTTC,TRBV18,TRBJ1-2,once,NA
CASSPQHVGNTEAFF,TGTGCCAGCTCACCCCAACATGTAGGCAACACTGAAGCTTTCTTT,TRBV18,TRBJ1-1,NA,NA
CASSTGTGSGYGYTF,TGTGCCAGCAGCACAGGAACAGGGTCGGGCTATGGCTACACCTTC,TRBV5-4,TRBJ1-2,NA,NA
CASSHLNEQFF,TGTGCCAGCAGCCATCTGAATGAGCAGTTCTTC,TRBV7-8,TRBJ2-1,NA,NA
CAILLAPGELFF,TGTGCCATCCTTTTGGCGCCCGGGGAGCTGTTTTTT,TRBV27,TRBJ2-2,NA,NA
CASSEDRELLQNTEAFF,TGTGCCAGCAGTGAGGACAGGGAATTACTCCAGAACACTGAAGCTTTCTTT,TRBV6-1,TRBJ1-1,NA,TRBD1
CASSVRGSNYGYTF,TGTGCCAGTAGTGTTCGGGGATCTAACTATGGCTACACCTTC,TRBV19,TRBJ1-2,few,NA
CASSYPVGGGTEAFF,TGTGCCAGCAGCTACCCCGTCGGGGGGGGCACTGAAGCTTTCTTT,TRBV3-1/TRBV3-2,TRBJ1-1,NA,NA
CASSDSGANEQFF,TGTGCCAGCAGCGATTCCGGGGCCAATGAGCAGTTCTTC,TRBV7-9,TRBJ2-1,NA,NA
CATSERGQAATYGGGYTF,TGTGCCACCAGTGAAAGGGGACAGGCCGCTACTTACGGGGGTGGCTACACCTTC,TRBV24-1,TRBJ1-2,once,TRBD1
CAISESRQGIFNSPLHF,TGTGCCATCAGTGAGTCTAGGCAGGGGATCTTTAATTCACCCCTCCACTTT,TRBV10-3,TRBJ1-6,NA,NA
CASSLMGQGQETQYF,TGTGCCAGCAGCTTAATGGGACAGGGCCAAGAGACCCAGTACTTC,TRBV7-3,TRBJ2-5,few,TRBD1
CASSASLNEQFF,TGCGCCAGCAGTGCTAGCCTCAATGAGCAGTTCTTC,TRBV10-1,TRBJ2-1,NA,NA
CASSITGGADTQYF,TGTGCCAGTAGTATAACAGGAGGAGCAGATACGCAGTATTTT,TRBV19,TRBJ2-3,NA,NA
CASSENRNNSPLHF,TGCGCCAGCAGTGAGAATCGGAATAATTCACCCCTCCACTTT,TRBV10-2,TRBJ1-6,once,NA
CASSLLGGSIQYF,TGTGCCAGCAGCCTTTTGGGAGGGAGCATTCAGTACTTC,TRBV14,TRBJ2-4,NA,TRBD2
CASSIDGTGVNEQFF,TGCGCCAGCAGCATCGATGGGACAGGCGTCAATGAGCAGTTCTTC,TRBV5-1,TRBJ2-1,NA,TRBD1
CASSERGEIAKNIQYF,TGTGCCAGCAGCGAACGGGGAGAGATAGCCAAAAACATTCAGTACTTC,TRBV6-2/TRBV6-3,TRBJ2-4,NA,NA
CASRESTEAFF,TGTGCCAGCAGGGAGAGTACCGAAGCTTTCTTT,TRBV2,TRBJ1-1,NA,NA
CASSPDRAAYEQYF,TGTGCCAGCAGCCCCGACAGGGCCGCCTACGAGCAGTACTTC,TRBV7-2,TRBJ2-7,NA,TRBD1
CASSPSPGTGRAAKNIQYF,TGTGCCAGCTCACCGTCACCCGGGACAGGGAGGGCGGCCAAAAACATTCAGTACTTC,TRBV18,TRBJ2-4,NA,TRBD1
CASSDSGIVYGYTF,TGTGCCAGCAGTGATAGTGGGATAGTCTATGGCTACACCTTC,TRBV6-1,TRBJ1-2,NA,NA
CASGEQFF,TGTGCCAGCGGTGAGCAGTTCTTC,TRBV7-9,TRBJ2-1,NA,NA
CASSPTPGDGTQYF,TGTGCCAGCAGCCCAACCCCCGGGGATGGAACCCAGTACTTC,TRBV7-9,TRBJ2-5,NA,NA
CASISRSYNSPLHF,TGCGCCAGCATAAGTAGGTCCTATAATTCACCCCTCCACTTT,TRBV23-1,TRBJ1-6,NA,NA
CASSMGLGTDTQYF,TGTGCCAGTAGCATGGGATTAGGCACAGATACGCAGTATTTT,TRBV19,TRBJ2-3,NA,NA
CASSILGGRNTGELFF,TGTGCCAGCAGTATTCTCGGGGGCCGTAACACCGGGGAGCTGTTTTTT,TRBV2,TRBJ2-2,NA,NA
CASSAGGRFSGNTIYF,TGTGCCAGCAGCGCCGGTGGGCGGTTCTCTGGAAACACCATATATTTT,TRBV7-6,TRBJ1-3,NA,NA
CASSQDLAYGYTF,TGTGCCAGCAGCCAAGATCTGGCCTATGGCTACACCTTC,TRBV4-2,TRBJ1-2,NA,NA